This TCR beta chain appears in the sequencing data of a study of CD8 T cells in Susac syndrome. The wider study: The sequenced Susac syndrome patients included more than five who had clinically active disease and roughly eight who were in remission. Patients with Susac syndrome, at blood draw, were therapy-naive, on corticosteroids, or on intravenous immunoglobulin alone.

Reverse transcription of about 0.5 to 1 ug RNA was performed with random hexamers. TCRdb redid the calling of the immunoSEQ multiplex PCR reads with MiXCR, one entry per CDR3 protein. Seen here are about 210,000 distinct CDR3 sequences, 94% observed once, and the top ten hold around 0.16%. Patients with Susac syndrome met diagnostic criteria defined recently for definite or probable disease. Germline CDR1 and CDR2: SGHTA and FQGNSA. This CDR3 region has 12 residues. V was shortened by 5 bases and J by 9 bases, with 11 bases between the two germline ends. V and J are TRBV7-2 and TRBJ2-1, with D maybe TRBD2 (6 bases). Material: CD4+ T cells from PBMCs. The origin of this receptor is a human donor with Susac syndrome. CDR3 sequence reads: CASSHMGGEQFF. The CDR3 DNA follows: TGTGCCAGCAGCCATATGGGAGGTGAGCAGTTCTTC.